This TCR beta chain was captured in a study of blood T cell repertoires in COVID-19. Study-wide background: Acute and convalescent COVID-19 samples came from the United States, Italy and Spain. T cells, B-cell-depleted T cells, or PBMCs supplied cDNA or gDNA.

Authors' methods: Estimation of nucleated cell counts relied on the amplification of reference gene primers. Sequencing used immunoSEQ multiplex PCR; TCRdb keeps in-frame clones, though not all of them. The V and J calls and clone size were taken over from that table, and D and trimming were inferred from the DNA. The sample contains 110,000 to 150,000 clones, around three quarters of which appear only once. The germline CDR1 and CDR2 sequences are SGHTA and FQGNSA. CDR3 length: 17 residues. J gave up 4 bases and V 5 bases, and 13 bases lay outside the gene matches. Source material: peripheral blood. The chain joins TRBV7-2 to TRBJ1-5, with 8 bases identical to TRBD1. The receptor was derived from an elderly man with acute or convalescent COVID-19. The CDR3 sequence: CASSLGGTGLMNQPQHF. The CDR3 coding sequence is TGTGCCAGCAGCCTTGGGGGGACAGGTCTGATGAATCAGCCCCAGCATTTT.